The rows below give T cell receptor beta chains drawn from one sample of a study of blood T cell repertoires in COVID-19. TCRdb's table, derived via immunoSEQ multiplex PCR, lists solely in-frame clones and lacks some. The table has 150,000 to 200,000 clones, about 82% seen once. Sequencing input: peripheral blood. Receptors were obtained from a man between 50 and 59 years old with active or convalescent COVID-19. CDR3s include the opening cysteine and the closing phenylalanine or tryptophan. A D gene is named only where the DNA matches it firmly. Rows may omit the clone size; those that give it use once, few, many or a size class.

clone size	V gene	D gene	CDR3 length	J gene	CDR3 DNA	CDR3 protein
few	TRBV5-3	TRBD1	14	TRBJ1-6	TGTGCCAGAAGCCGATGGACAGGTAATTCACCCCTCCACTTT	CARSRWTGNSPLHF
-	TRBV4-1	-	16	TRBJ2-3	TGCGCCAGCAGCCAAGATTTCGCGGAGCCGGGGGATACGCAGTATTTT	CASSQDFAEPGDTQYF
-	TRBV10-3	TRBD1	13	TRBJ1-3	TGTGCCATACGGACAGGGGGCGAAAACACCATATATTTT	CAIRTGGENTIYF
-	TRBV7-8	-	14	TRBJ2-1	TGTGCCAGCAGCTTAGCACAGGGGGGGGCTGAGCAGTTCTTC	CASSLAQGGAEQFF
-	TRBV9	TRBD1	17	TRBJ2-7	TGTGCCAGCAGCGTAGGGGTCAGGGACAGGCTTTCCTACGAGCAGTACTTC	CASSVGVRDRLSYEQYF
-	TRBV10-2	-	15	TRBJ2-7	TGCGCCAGCAGTGAGTCTGACAGGTTCATGCACGAGCAGTACTTC	CASSESDRFMHEQYF
-	TRBV28	TRBD2	16	TRBJ2-5	TGTGCCAGCAGGAGGTCCTTAGCGGGTAGTCAAGAGACCCAGTACTTC	CASRRSLAGSQETQYF
-	TRBV5-6	TRBD2	15	TRBJ2-3	TGTGCCAGCAGCCGTAGCGGGAGGGTCACAGATACGCAGTATTTT	CASSRSGRVTDTQYF
-	TRBV4-3	-	16	TRBJ2-2	TGCGCCAGCAGCCAAGAGGGCAGAACGAACACCGGGGAGCTGTTTTTT	CASSQEGRTNTGELFF
-	TRBV24-1	-	12	TRBJ2-7	TGTGCCACCAGTGGGCCGAACTACGAGCAGTACTTC	CATSGPNYEQYF
-	TRBV11-2	TRBD2	15	TRBJ2-7	TGTGCCAGCAGCTTGCCTTGGACTAGGGCCTACGAGCAGTACTTC	CASSLPWTRAYEQYF
-	TRBV7-6	-	16	TRBJ2-3	TGTGCCAGCAGCTTAGCCCTTGGGGGCCGCACAGATACGCAGTATTTT	CASSLALGGRTDTQYF
-	TRBV5-1	-	14	TRBJ2-1	TGCGCCAGCAGCTCCTCAGGGAACAGCAATGAGCAGTTCTTC	CASSSSGNSNEQFF
-	TRBV27	-	13	TRBJ1-1	TGTGCCAGCAGTTTAGGTGCCTCATCCGGAGCTTTCTTT	CASSLGASSGAFF
-	TRBV9	-	19	TRBJ2-6	TGTGCCAGCAGCGCTGACCCAGGGGCCAAGAACTGGGGGGCCAACGTCCTGACTTTC	CASSADPGAKNWGANVLTF
-	TRBV7-2	-	11	TRBJ2-5	TGTGCCAGCAGTTATGGGGCCGCCCAGTACTTC	CASSYGAAQYF
-	TRBV6-2/TRBV6-3	-	12	TRBJ2-3	TGTGCCAGCAGTTGGCGCACAGATACGCAGTATTTT	CASSWRTDTQYF
-	TRBV27	TRBD2	15	TRBJ2-1	TGTGCCAGCAGCATGGGACTAGCATACTACAATGAGCAGTTCTTC	CASSMGLAYYNEQFF
once	TRBV9	TRBD1	16	TRBJ1-2	TGTGCCAGCACCCCTCATCAGGGGGTCGAGCCTTATGGCTACACCTTC	CASTPHQGVEPYGYTF
-	TRBV18	-	15	TRBJ1-5	TGTGCCAGCTCACCTGTTGCCAGGGTGGGTCAGCCCCAGCATTTT	CASSPVARVGQPQHF
-	TRBV6-5	TRBD1	14	TRBJ1-6	TGTGCCAGCAGCCGGGGGACAGGCGGGTCACCCCTCCACTTT	CASSRGTGGSPLHF
-	TRBV4-2	-	15	TRBJ1-4	TGTGCCAGCAGCCAAGAAGGGGCAACTAATGAAAAACTGTTTTTT	CASSQEGATNEKLFF
-	TRBV7-9	-	15	TRBJ1-2	TGTGCCAGCAGCTTAGCCGGGGGGGAGACCTATGGCTACACCTTC	CASSLAGGETYGYTF
-	TRBV27	TRBD1	15	TRBJ2-1	TGTGCCAGCAGTTCCCCGACAGGGTTTACGAATGAGCAGTTCTTC	CASSSPTGFTNEQFF
-	TRBV18	-	14	TRBJ1-1	TGTGCCAGCTCACCTCAGGGCAGCAACACTGAAGCTTTCTTT	CASSPQGSNTEAFF
-	TRBV12-5	TRBD1	16	TRBJ1-5	TGTGCTAGTGGTTTGACGGGACAGGGGCCGAGTCAGCCCCAGCATTTT	CASGLTGQGPSQPQHF
-	TRBV5-6	-	15	TRBJ1-2	TGTGCCAGCAGCGTGCGGGGGTTCTTGAACTATGGCTACACCTTC	CASSVRGFLNYGYTF
-	TRBV5-1	TRBD2	14	TRBJ2-7	TGCGCCAGCAGCGGGGTGGGCGGGAGTAACGAGCAGTACTTC	CASSGVGGSNEQYF
once	TRBV12-3/TRBV12-4	-	13	TRBJ1-2	TGTGCCAGCAGTCCAACAGGGACCTATGGCTACACCTTC	CASSPTGTYGYTF
-	TRBV5-1	TRBD1	14	TRBJ1-1	TGCGCCAGCAGCACACAGGGGGTCAACACTGAAGCTTTCTTT	CASSTQGVNTEAFF
-	TRBV9	TRBD1	17	TRBJ2-2	TGTGCCAGCAGCCCTAGAACGGGACAGGGTTTAACCGGGGAGCTGTTTTTT	CASSPRTGQGLTGELFF
-	TRBV16	-	16	TRBJ1-5	TGTGCCAGCAGCCGGGGGCCGCCTGGCGGCAATCAGCCCCAGCATTTT	CASSRGPPGGNQPQHF
-	TRBV27	TRBD1	14	TRBJ1-2	TGTGCCAGCAGAACTGATGACAGGGGCTATGGCTACACCTTC	CASRTDDRGYGYTF
-	TRBV5-1	TRBD1	13	TRBJ2-5	TGCGCCAGCAGCCCGACAGGGTCAGAGACCCAGTACTTC	CASSPTGSETQYF
-	TRBV4-3	-	15	TRBJ1-2	TGCGCCAGCAGCCAGGCGATGGGGGCGCTCTATGGCTACACCTTC	CASSQAMGALYGYTF
-	TRBV5-4	-	15	TRBJ1-1	TGTGCCAGCAGCTTGGCCTTGGGAGAAGGAACTGAAGCTTTCTTT	CASSLALGEGTEAFF
-	TRBV5-4	TRBD2	19	TRBJ2-2	TGTGCCAGCAGCCCGCGTGGAAGATTAGCGGGAGGGCCCTCGAGGGAGCTGTTTTTT	CASSPRGRLAGGPSRELFF
-	TRBV9	-	16	TRBJ1-5	TGTGCCAGCAGCGTAGATCTGGGTCGGAGCGCTCAGCCCCAGCATTTT	CASSVDLGRSAQPQHF
-	TRBV7-2	-	14	TRBJ1-6	TGTGCCAGCAGAAGTGTCAGAGCGGCCTCACCCCTCCACTTT	CASRSVRAASPLHF
-	TRBV12-5	-	14	TRBJ1-1	TGTGCTAGTGGTTTGAACAGGGTCGGCACTGAAGCTTTCTTT	CASGLNRVGTEAFF
-	TRBV6-6	TRBD2	14	TRBJ2-2	TGTGCCAGCGGCAGTCGGGGGGGAGGCGGGGAGCTGTTTTTT	CASGSRGGGGELFF
-	TRBV27	-	14	TRBJ1-1	TGTGCCAGCAGTATACAGGGAAGGTGGACTGAAGCTTTCTTT	CASSIQGRWTEAFF
-	TRBV5-4	-	14	TRBJ2-7	TGTGCCAGCAGCTTCGCTAGCGCCCCGTCCGAGCAGTACTTC	CASSFASAPSEQYF
-	TRBV20-1	TRBD1	18	TRBJ1-6	TGCAGTGCTAGTATGCAGGACAGGGGGTTTTCCTATAATTCACCCCTCCACTTT	CSASMQDRGFSYNSPLHF
-	TRBV2	-	12	TRBJ1-2	TGTGCCAGCAGTGGAGGGATCTATGGCTACACCTTC	CASSGGIYGYTF
-	TRBV7-9	TRBD1	15	TRBJ2-7	TGTGCCAGCAGCTTAGGCGGGACAGGGTTCGACGAGCAGTACTTC	CASSLGGTGFDEQYF
-	TRBV30	-	11	TRBJ2-7	TGTGCCTGGAGTCAAGGGGTGGGGCAGTACTTC	CAWSQGVGQYF
-	TRBV7-6	-	15	TRBJ2-7	TGTGCCAGCAGCTCCTCCCGGGACATCTCCTACGAGCAGTACTTC	CASSSSRDISYEQYF
-	TRBV3-1/TRBV3-2	-	18	TRBJ2-7	TGTGCCAGCAGCCAAGTTTTAGGGGCAGGGGCGAGCTCCTACGAGCAGTACTTC	CASSQVLGAGASSYEQYF
once	TRBV7-6	TRBD1	15	TRBJ1-4	TGTGCCAGCAGCTTAGTAGGGACAGGGTTTGAAAAACTGTTTTTT	CASSLVGTGFEKLFF
-	TRBV19	-	15	TRBJ1-6	TGTGCCAGTAGTGGAAGGTGGGGGGGTAATTCACCCCTCCACTTT	CASSGRWGGNSPLHF
-	TRBV4-1	-	17	TRBJ1-1	TGCGCCAGCAGCCTGGGGGGGGGCAAGGGTGATAACACTGAAGCTTTCTTT	CASSLGGGKGDNTEAFF
once	TRBV9	-	12	TRBJ2-5	TGTGCCAGCAGCGTAGATCTGGAGACCCAGTACTTC	CASSVDLETQYF